These T cell receptor beta chains were read from a single sample in a study of shared clonotypes between healthy human individuals. The table came from immunoSEQ multiplex PCR; TCRdb's copy has only in-frame clones and leaves some out. In the table there are approximately 2.4 million clones, nearly 97% of which are singletons. The source material was naive CD4+ T cells sorted from blood. These TCRs come from a man aged 18-30 years in good health. Both conserved end residues are part of each CDR3. D genes are given only for firm matches. Clone sizes are given selectively: once, few, many, or a class where the clone is expanded.

D	J	size	V	CDR3	DNA
TRBD2	TRBJ2-3	NA	TRBV18	CASSPLAGVSDTQYF	TGTGCCAGCTCACCGTTAGCGGGAGTGTCAGATACGCAGTATTTT
TRBD2	TRBJ2-1	NA	TRBV6-4	CASSASTSGGANEQFF	TGTGCCAGCAGTGCGTCTACTAGCGGGGGGGCAAATGAGCAGTTCTTC
NA	TRBJ1-1	NA	TRBV6-4	CASSDAQGQAPAFF	TGTGCCAGCAGTGACGCACAAGGACAAGCCCCAGCTTTCTTT
NA	TRBJ1-1	NA	TRBV11-3	CASSVHLGTEAFF	TGTGCCAGCAGCGTCCACCTTGGGACTGAAGCTTTCTTT
NA	TRBJ1-2	NA	TRBV4-1	CASSQDQAGLLYGYTF	TGCGCCAGCAGCCAAGATCAGGCAGGGCTCCTCTATGGCTACACCTTC
TRBD2	TRBJ2-1	once	TRBV30	CAWNSGRSSYNEQFF	TGTGCCTGGAATAGCGGGAGGAGCTCCTACAATGAGCAGTTCTTC
NA	TRBJ1-2	NA	TRBV10-2	CASSESGVYYGYTF	TGCGCCAGCAGTGAGTCAGGGGTTTACTATGGCTACACCTTC
TRBD2	TRBJ2-7	once	TRBV28	CASSPWTSEGEQYF	TGTGCCAGCAGTCCTTGGACTAGCGAGGGCGAGCAGTACTTC
TRBD1	TRBJ2-7	NA	TRBV7-6	CASSRSIQAQGAGYEQYF	TGTGCCAGCAGCAGAAGCATTCAGGCTCAGGGGGCAGGCTACGAGCAGTACTTC
NA	TRBJ2-2	NA	TRBV5-1	CASREDYTGELFF	TGCGCCAGCAGAGAGGACTACACCGGGGAGCTGTTTTTT
NA	TRBJ2-3	NA	TRBV28	CASRTRGGVSTDTQYF	TGTGCCAGCAGAACGAGGGGGGGAGTCAGCACAGATACGCAGTATTTT
NA	TRBJ2-1	NA	TRBV2	CASIQESSYNEQFF	TGTGCCAGCATTCAGGAGAGCTCCTACAATGAGCAGTTCTTC
TRBD1	TRBJ1-2	NA	TRBV7-2	CASSLALGTGVGYTF	TGTGCCAGCAGCTTAGCACTAGGGACAGGGGTAGGCTACACCTTC
NA	TRBJ1-2	NA	TRBV6-6	CASSLRRERYGYTF	TGTGCCAGCAGTCTCCGCAGAGAACGGTATGGCTACACCTTC
NA	TRBJ2-4	NA	TRBV6-5	CASSSGVKNIQYF	TGTGCCAGCAGTTCCGGGGTCAAAAACATTCAGTACTTC
NA	TRBJ2-4	NA	TRBV7-2	CASSSSRRGTLAKNIQYF	TGTGCCAGCAGCTCAAGCAGACGGGGAACACTAGCCAAAAACATTCAGTACTTC
TRBD1	TRBJ2-2	few	TRBV2	CASSEPLSSGGDTGELFF	TGTGCCAGCAGTGAACCCTTATCCTCAGGGGGCGATACCGGGGAGCTGTTTTTT
TRBD1	TRBJ2-1	NA	TRBV10-1	CASSPWTGGHEQFF	TGCGCCAGCAGTCCCTGGACAGGGGGGCATGAGCAGTTCTTC
NA	TRBJ1-6	NA	TRBV28	CASRPAGAVNSPLHF	TGTGCCAGCAGACCGGCGGGGGCGGTGAATTCACCCCTCCACTTT
TRBD1	TRBJ2-3	NA	TRBV5-7	CASSFTGTGATDTQYF	TGTGCCAGCAGCTTCACCGGGACAGGAGCCACAGATACGCAGTATTTT
NA	TRBJ2-2	NA	TRBV7-2	CASSPWTGNTGELFF	TGTGCCAGCAGCCCATGGACGGGGAACACCGGGGAGCTGTTTTTT
NA	TRBJ2-7	NA	TRBV7-8	CASSPDYHVRSYEQYF	TGTGCCAGCAGCCCTGACTATCACGTAAGGTCCTACGAGCAGTACTTC
NA	TRBJ1-1	NA	TRBV30	CAWSVRRDTEAFF	TGTGCCTGGAGTGTACGGAGAGACACTGAAGCTTTCTTT
NA	TRBJ2-7	NA	TRBV25-1	CASSVGTEVYF	TGTGCCAGCAGTGTCGGGACCGAGGTGTACTTC
NA	TRBJ1-2	NA	TRBV11-2	CASSLGPLEGRGYGYTF	TGTGCCAGCAGCTTAGGTCCCCTGGAGGGGCGCGGCTATGGCTACACCTTC
TRBD1	TRBJ1-1	NA	TRBV11-2	CASSLSGTANTEAFF	TGTGCCAGCAGCTTGAGTGGGACAGCGAACACTGAAGCTTTCTTT
TRBD2	TRBJ2-2	once	TRBV5-1	CASTSAAGLAPTGELFF	TGCGCCAGCACCTCCGCTGCTGGACTAGCGCCCACCGGGGAGCTGTTTTTT
NA	TRBJ1-5	NA	TRBV19	CASSWTIRYPQHF	TGTGCCAGTAGCTGGACGATCCGTTATCCCCAGCATTTT